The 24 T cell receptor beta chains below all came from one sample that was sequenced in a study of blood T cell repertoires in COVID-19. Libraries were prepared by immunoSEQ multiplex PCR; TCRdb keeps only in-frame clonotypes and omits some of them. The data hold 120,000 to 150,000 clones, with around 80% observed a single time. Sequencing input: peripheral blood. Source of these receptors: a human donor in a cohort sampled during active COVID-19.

CDR3 in DNA: TGCAGCGTTGTCCGTTGGGGACAGGAAGATTTCGGCTACACCTTC. Residues: CSVVRWGQEDFGYTF. The genes are TRBV29-1 and TRBJ1-2, with TRBD1 matching over 8 bases. J gave up 8 bases and V 4 bases, and 15 bases lay outside the gene matches. Per the germline V gene, CDR1 is SQVTM and CDR2 is ANQGSEA. CDR3 length: 15 amino acids.

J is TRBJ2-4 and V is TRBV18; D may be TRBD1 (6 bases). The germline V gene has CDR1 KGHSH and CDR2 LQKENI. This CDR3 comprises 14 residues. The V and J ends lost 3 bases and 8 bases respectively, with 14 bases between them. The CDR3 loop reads CASSPNLRGDIQYF. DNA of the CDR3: TGTGCCAGCTCACCTAACCTCAGGGGAGACATTCAGTACTTC.

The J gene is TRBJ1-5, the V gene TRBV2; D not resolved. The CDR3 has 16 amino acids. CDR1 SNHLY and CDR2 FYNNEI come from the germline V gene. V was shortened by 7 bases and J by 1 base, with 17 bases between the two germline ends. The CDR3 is CASTAEEEGSNQPQHF. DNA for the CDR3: TGTGCCAGCACGGCAGAAGAGGAGGGAAGCAATCAGCCCCAGCATTTT.

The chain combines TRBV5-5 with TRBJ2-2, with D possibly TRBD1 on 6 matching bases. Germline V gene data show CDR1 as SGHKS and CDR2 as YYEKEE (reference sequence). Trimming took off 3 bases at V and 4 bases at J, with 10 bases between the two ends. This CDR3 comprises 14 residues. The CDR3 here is CASSSQTGTGELFF. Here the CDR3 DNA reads TGTGCCAGCAGCTCACAGACAGGCACCGGGGAGCTGTTTTTT. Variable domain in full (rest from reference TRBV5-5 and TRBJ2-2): DAGVTQSPTHLIKTRGQQVTLRCSPISGHKSVSWYQQVLGQGPQFIFQYYEKEERGRGNFPDRFSARQFPNYSSELNVNALLLGDSALYLCASSSQTGTGELFFGEGSRLTVL.

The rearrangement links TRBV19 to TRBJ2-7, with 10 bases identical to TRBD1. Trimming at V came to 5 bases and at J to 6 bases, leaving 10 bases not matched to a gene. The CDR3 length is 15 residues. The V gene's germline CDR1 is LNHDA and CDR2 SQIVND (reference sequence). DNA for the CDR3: TGTGCCAGTAGTCCGACAGGGGGCTGGGTTATCGAGCAGTACTTC. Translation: CASSPTGGWVIEQYF.

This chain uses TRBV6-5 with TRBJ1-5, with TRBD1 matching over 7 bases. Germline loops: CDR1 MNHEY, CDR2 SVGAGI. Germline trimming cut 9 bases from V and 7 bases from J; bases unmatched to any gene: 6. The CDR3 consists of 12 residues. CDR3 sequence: CASSQGDQPQHF. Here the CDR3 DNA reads TGTGCCAGTTCCCAGGGGGACCAGCCCCAGCATTTT.

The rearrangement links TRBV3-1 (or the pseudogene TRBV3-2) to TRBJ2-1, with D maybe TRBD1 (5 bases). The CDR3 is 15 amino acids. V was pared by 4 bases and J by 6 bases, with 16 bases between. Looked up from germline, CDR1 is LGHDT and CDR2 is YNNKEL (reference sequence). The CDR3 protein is CASSPMVGRSNEQFF. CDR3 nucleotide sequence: TGTGCCAGCAGCCCCATGGTGGGGCGATCCAATGAGCAGTTCTTC.

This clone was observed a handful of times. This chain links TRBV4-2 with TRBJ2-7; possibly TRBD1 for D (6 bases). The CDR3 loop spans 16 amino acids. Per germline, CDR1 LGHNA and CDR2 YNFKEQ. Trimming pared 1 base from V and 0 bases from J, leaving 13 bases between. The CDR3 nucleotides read TGTGCCAGCAGCCAAGGGTCAGGGGATAGCTCCTACGAGCAGTACTTC. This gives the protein CASSQGSGDSSYEQYF.

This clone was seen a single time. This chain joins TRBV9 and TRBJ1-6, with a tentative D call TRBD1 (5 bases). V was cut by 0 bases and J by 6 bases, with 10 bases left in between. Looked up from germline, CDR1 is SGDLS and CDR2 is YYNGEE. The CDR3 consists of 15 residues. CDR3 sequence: CASSVGPGLNSPLHF. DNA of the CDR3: TGTGCCAGCAGCGTAGGGCCAGGGCTTAATTCACCCCTCCACTTT.

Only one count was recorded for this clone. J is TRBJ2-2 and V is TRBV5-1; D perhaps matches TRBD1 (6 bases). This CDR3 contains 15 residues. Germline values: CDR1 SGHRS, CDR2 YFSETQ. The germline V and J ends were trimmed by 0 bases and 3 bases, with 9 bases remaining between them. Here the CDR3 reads CASSLGNRDTGELFF. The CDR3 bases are TGCGCCAGCAGCTTGGGTAACAGGGACACCGGGGAGCTGTTTTTT.

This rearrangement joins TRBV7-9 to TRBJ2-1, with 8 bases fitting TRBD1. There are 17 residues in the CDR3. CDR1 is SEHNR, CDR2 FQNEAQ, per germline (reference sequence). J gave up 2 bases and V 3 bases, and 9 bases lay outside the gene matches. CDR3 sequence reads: CASSFLGQGYPYNEQFF. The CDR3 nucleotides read TGTGCCAGCAGCTTCCTAGGACAGGGTTACCCCTACAATGAGCAGTTCTTC.

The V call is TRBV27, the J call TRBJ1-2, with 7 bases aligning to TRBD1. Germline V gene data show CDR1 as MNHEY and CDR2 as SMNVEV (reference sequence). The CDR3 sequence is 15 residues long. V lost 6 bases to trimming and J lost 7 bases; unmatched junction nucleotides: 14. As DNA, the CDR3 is TGTGCCAGCAGCGAAGGGGAGACAGGGAGGCTTGGCTACACCTTC. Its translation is CASSEGETGRLGYTF.

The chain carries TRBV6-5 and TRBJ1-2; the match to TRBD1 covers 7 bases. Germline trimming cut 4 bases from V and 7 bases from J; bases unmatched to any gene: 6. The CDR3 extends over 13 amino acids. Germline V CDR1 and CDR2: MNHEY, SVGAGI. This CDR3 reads CASSSTDRRGYTF. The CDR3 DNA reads TGTGCCAGCAGTTCAACGGACAGGCGTGGCTACACCTTC.

The CDR3: CASSSPDTYPPHEQYF. As DNA, the CDR3 is TGTGCCAGCAGTTCACCGGACACTTATCCCCCCCACGAGCAGTACTTC. J is TRBJ2-7 and V is TRBV27; weak D call: TRBD1 (5 bases). The V gene lost 4 bases and the J gene lost 5 bases, with 21 bases spanning the gap. CDR1 and CDR2 (germline): MNHEY, SMNVEV (reference sequence). The CDR3 covers 16 residues.

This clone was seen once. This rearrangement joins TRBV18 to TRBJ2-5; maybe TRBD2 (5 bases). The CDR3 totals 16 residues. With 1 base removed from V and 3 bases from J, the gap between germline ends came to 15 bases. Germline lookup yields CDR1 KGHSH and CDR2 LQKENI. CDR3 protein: CASSPRSMDWEETQYF. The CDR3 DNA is TGTGCCAGCTCACCACGGTCCATGGACTGGGAAGAGACCCAGTACTTC.

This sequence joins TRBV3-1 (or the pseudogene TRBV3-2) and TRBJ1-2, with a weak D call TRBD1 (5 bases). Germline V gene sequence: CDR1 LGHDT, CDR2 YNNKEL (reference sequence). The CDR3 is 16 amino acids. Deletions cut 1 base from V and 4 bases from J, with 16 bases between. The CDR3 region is CASSQGSRGWAYGYTF. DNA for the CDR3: TGTGCCAGCAGCCAAGGGTCAAGGGGATGGGCCTATGGCTACACCTTC.

For the CDR3, the DNA is TGTGCCTCCGGCCAGGACATCTCTTGTTCCCAGTACTTC. Its translation: CASGQDISCSQYF. J is TRBJ2-5 and V is TRBV24-1; maybe TRBD1 (5 bases). The CDR3 has 13 residues. CDR1 and CDR2 (germline): KGHDR, SFDVKD. V was pared by 12 bases and J by 9 bases, with 22 bases between.

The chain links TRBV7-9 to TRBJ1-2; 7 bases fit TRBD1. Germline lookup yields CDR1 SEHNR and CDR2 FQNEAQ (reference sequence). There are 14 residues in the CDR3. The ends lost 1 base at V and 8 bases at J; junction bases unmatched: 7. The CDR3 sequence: CASSLGQGYQGYTF. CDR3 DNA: TGTGCCAGCAGCTTAGGACAGGGATATCAAGGCTACACCTTC.

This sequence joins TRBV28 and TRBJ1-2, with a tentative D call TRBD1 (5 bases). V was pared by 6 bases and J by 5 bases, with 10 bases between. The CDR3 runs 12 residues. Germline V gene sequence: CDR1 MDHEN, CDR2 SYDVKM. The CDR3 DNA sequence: TGTGCCAGCAGCCTAGGGGAATATGGCTACACCTTC. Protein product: CASSLGEYGYTF.

The CDR3 coding sequence is TGTGCCAGCAGGAGACAGGGAAAAGATGGCTACACCTTC. It codes for CASRRQGKDGYTF. The genes are TRBV6-5 and TRBJ1-2, with 7 bases identical to TRBD1. CDR1 MNHEY and CDR2 SVGAGI come from the germline V gene. V was pared by 6 bases and J by 6 bases, with 7 bases of the junction left unmatched. The CDR3 is made up of 13 amino acids.

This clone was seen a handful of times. The CDR3 is CASSGAGPSEQYF. The CDR3 DNA reads as TGTGCCAGCAGCGGGGCCGGTCCAAGCGAGCAGTACTTC. The chain recombines TRBV5-4 with TRBJ2-7; D possibly corresponds to TRBD1 (5 bases). The germline V gene encodes CDR1 SGHNT and CDR2 YYREEE (reference sequence). Between the trimmed V and J ends, which lost 4 bases and 6 bases, there was a span of 14 bases. CDR3 size: 13 residues. The whole variable domain, remainder taken from reference TRBV5-4 and TRBJ2-7, is ETGVTQSPTHLIKTRGQQVTLRCSSQSGHNTVSWYQQALGQGPQFIFQYYREEENGRGNFPPRFSGLQFPNYSSELNVNALELDDSALYLCASSGAGPSEQYFGPGTRLTVT.

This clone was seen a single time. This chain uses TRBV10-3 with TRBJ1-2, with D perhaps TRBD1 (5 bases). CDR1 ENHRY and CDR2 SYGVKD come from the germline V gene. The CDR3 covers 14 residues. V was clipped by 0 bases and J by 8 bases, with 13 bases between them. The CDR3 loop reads CAISESSSGGGYTF. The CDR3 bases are TGTGCCATCAGTGAGTCTTCCAGCGGGGGGGGCTACACCTTC.

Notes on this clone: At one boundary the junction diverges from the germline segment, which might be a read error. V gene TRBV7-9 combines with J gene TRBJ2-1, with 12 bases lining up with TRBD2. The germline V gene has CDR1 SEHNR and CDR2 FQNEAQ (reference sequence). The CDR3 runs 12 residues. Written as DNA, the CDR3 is TGTGCCAGCAGCCTAGCGGGGGGGCCAGGGTTCTTC. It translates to CASSLAGGPGFF.

CDR3 residues: CASSQTGRGYEQYF. In DNA, the CDR3 is TGTGCCAGTAGTCAGACAGGGAGAGGCTACGAGCAGTACTTC. The chain couples TRBV19 to TRBJ2-7; 7 bases align to TRBD1. CDR1 is LNHDA, CDR2 SQIVND, per germline (reference sequence). Unmatched junction bases numbered 7, after V lost 5 bases and J lost 3 bases. CDR3 length equals 14 residues.